Below, 7 T cell receptor beta chains from the same sample are listed, as sequenced in a study of blood T cell repertoires in COVID-19. Generated by immunoSEQ multiplex PCR, the TCRdb table keeps only in-frame clones and is missing some. This sample has approximately 340,000 clones, with approximately 90% found just once. Sequenced material: peripheral blood. The source of these receptors is a man aged 25 to 45 with COVID-19, enrolled during active disease.

This clone showed up just a few times. The chain combines TRBV5-8 with TRBJ2-3, with 13 bases lining up with TRBD2. The CDR3 runs 16 residues. Germline trimming cut 3 bases from V and 2 bases from J; bases unmatched to any gene: 3. CDR1 is SGHTS and CDR2 is YDEGEE in the germline V gene. Here the CDR3 reads CASSSGLAGNTDTQYF. The CDR3 DNA follows: TGTGCCAGCAGCTCGGGACTAGCGGGGAACACAGATACGCAGTATTTT. Looking up the rest from reference TRBV5-8 and TRBJ2-3 gives the full variable domain: EAGVTQSPTHLIKTRGQQATLRCSPISGHTSVYWYQQALGLGLQFLLWYDEGEERNRGNFPPRFSGRQFPNYSSELNVNALELEDSALYLCASSSGLAGNTDTQYFGPGTRLTVL.

This clone was counted a single time. The V and J genes are TRBV12-5 and TRBJ1-1; 9 nucleotides line up with TRBD1. Germline values: CDR1 LGHNT, CDR2 FRNRAP. V was clipped by 0 bases and J by 8 bases; unmatched bases: 4. The CDR3 totals 14 residues. CDR3 sequence reads: CASGLVNRGLEAFF. The CDR3 coding sequence is TGTGCTAGTGGTTTGGTCAACAGGGGGCTGGAAGCTTTCTTT.

The chain recombines TRBV7-9 with TRBJ1-1, with D uncertain. This CDR3 is 17 amino acids long. The germline V gene encodes CDR1 SEHNR and CDR2 FQNEAQ (reference sequence). V lost 2 bases and J lost 0, with 16 bases in between. The DNA for the CDR3 is TGTGCCAGCAGCTTAATTCCCGCTCAGGCCATGAACACTGAAGCTTTCTTT. Its protein is CASSLIPAQAMNTEAFF.

The V and J genes are TRBV9 and TRBJ2-1; no reliable D call. Trimming left V 3 bases short and J 0 bases short, with 10 bases between. The CDR3 covers 15 residues. The germline gives CDR1 SGDLS, CDR2 YYNGEE. Here the CDR3 DNA reads TGTGCCAGCAGCGCTACACAGAGCTCCTACAATGAGCAGTTCTTC. As protein: CASSATQSSYNEQFF.

The J gene is TRBJ2-5, the V gene TRBV5-6; D perhaps matches TRBD1 (6 bases). There are 15 residues in the CDR3. Trimming took off 5 bases at V and 5 bases at J, with 19 bases between the two ends. Germline values: CDR1 SGHDT, CDR2 YYEEEE. The CDR3 nucleotides are TGTGCCAGCAGTCCCTTCCAGGGGAACTTGGAGACCCAGTACTTC. It yields the protein CASSPFQGNLETQYF.

The chain combines TRBV5-4 with TRBJ2-2; 8 nucleotides align to TRBD1. This CDR3 has 15 amino acids. Trimming took 3 bases from V and 7 from J; bases not matched to a gene: 8. Germline CDR1 reads SGHNT; CDR2 reads YYREEE (reference sequence). Written as DNA, the CDR3 is TGTGCCAGCAGCTCGCAGGACAGGGCCGACGGGGAGCTGTTTTTT. This gives the protein CASSSQDRADGELFF.

CDR3 in amino acids: CASRNYDSDNEKLFF. Here the CDR3 DNA reads TGTGCCAGCAGGAATTACGACAGCGACAATGAAAAACTGTTTTTT. The V call is TRBV2, the J call TRBJ1-4; a possible D gene is TRBD1 (5 bases). CDR1 SNHLY and CDR2 FYNNEI come from the germline V gene. V shed 6 bases and J shed 5 bases, with 16 bases lying between them. This CDR3 is 15 amino acids long.